This T cell receptor (beta chain) was obtained from a study of blood T cell repertoires in COVID-19. Study context: The samples span acute and convalescent COVID-19 from the United States, Italy and Spain.

Participant-reported clinical history was the basis for cohort assignment. The junction had 8 bases not matched to a gene; V was cut back by 4 bases and J by 8 bases. Per the germline V gene, CDR1 is SGHRS and CDR2 is YFSETQ. The CDR3 consists of 13 residues. Here immunoSEQ multiplex PCR was the method, and the copy in TCRdb shows in-frame clones only, minus some. The top ten clones hold 1.4% to 1.5% of a sample with roughly 400,000 clones, approximately 90% of them seen once. This sequence was found in a woman aged 18-29 years who had been exposed to COVID-19. What was sequenced was PBMCs or T cells enriched from blood (not recorded which). The genes are TRBV5-1 and TRBJ1-2, with 7 bases fitting TRBD1. The CDR3 loop reads CASSRQGSMGYTF. Here the CDR3 DNA reads TGCGCCAGCAGCCGACAGGGCTCTATGGGCTACACCTTC.